This T cell receptor beta chain is from a study of control samples from healthy donors and cancer patients. CDR3 length: 14 amino acids. Trimming stripped 4 bases from V and 3 bases from J, with 9 bases between. CDR1 and CDR2 (germline): LNHDA, SQIVND (reference sequence). Method: immunoSEQ multiplex PCR; TCRdb's copy keeps in-frame clones and lacks some. The table lists roughly 220,000 clones, about 93% of them singletons, with over 1.2% in the top ten. The V and J genes are TRBV19 and TRBJ1-4, with D possibly being TRBD1 (6 bases). The TCR was taken from a man in his forties or fifties in good health. Sequences were obtained from blood. Here the CDR3 reads CASSRTVSNEKLFF. The CDR3 region has the DNA TGTGCCAGTAGTAGGACAGTATCTAATGAAAAACTGTTTTTT.